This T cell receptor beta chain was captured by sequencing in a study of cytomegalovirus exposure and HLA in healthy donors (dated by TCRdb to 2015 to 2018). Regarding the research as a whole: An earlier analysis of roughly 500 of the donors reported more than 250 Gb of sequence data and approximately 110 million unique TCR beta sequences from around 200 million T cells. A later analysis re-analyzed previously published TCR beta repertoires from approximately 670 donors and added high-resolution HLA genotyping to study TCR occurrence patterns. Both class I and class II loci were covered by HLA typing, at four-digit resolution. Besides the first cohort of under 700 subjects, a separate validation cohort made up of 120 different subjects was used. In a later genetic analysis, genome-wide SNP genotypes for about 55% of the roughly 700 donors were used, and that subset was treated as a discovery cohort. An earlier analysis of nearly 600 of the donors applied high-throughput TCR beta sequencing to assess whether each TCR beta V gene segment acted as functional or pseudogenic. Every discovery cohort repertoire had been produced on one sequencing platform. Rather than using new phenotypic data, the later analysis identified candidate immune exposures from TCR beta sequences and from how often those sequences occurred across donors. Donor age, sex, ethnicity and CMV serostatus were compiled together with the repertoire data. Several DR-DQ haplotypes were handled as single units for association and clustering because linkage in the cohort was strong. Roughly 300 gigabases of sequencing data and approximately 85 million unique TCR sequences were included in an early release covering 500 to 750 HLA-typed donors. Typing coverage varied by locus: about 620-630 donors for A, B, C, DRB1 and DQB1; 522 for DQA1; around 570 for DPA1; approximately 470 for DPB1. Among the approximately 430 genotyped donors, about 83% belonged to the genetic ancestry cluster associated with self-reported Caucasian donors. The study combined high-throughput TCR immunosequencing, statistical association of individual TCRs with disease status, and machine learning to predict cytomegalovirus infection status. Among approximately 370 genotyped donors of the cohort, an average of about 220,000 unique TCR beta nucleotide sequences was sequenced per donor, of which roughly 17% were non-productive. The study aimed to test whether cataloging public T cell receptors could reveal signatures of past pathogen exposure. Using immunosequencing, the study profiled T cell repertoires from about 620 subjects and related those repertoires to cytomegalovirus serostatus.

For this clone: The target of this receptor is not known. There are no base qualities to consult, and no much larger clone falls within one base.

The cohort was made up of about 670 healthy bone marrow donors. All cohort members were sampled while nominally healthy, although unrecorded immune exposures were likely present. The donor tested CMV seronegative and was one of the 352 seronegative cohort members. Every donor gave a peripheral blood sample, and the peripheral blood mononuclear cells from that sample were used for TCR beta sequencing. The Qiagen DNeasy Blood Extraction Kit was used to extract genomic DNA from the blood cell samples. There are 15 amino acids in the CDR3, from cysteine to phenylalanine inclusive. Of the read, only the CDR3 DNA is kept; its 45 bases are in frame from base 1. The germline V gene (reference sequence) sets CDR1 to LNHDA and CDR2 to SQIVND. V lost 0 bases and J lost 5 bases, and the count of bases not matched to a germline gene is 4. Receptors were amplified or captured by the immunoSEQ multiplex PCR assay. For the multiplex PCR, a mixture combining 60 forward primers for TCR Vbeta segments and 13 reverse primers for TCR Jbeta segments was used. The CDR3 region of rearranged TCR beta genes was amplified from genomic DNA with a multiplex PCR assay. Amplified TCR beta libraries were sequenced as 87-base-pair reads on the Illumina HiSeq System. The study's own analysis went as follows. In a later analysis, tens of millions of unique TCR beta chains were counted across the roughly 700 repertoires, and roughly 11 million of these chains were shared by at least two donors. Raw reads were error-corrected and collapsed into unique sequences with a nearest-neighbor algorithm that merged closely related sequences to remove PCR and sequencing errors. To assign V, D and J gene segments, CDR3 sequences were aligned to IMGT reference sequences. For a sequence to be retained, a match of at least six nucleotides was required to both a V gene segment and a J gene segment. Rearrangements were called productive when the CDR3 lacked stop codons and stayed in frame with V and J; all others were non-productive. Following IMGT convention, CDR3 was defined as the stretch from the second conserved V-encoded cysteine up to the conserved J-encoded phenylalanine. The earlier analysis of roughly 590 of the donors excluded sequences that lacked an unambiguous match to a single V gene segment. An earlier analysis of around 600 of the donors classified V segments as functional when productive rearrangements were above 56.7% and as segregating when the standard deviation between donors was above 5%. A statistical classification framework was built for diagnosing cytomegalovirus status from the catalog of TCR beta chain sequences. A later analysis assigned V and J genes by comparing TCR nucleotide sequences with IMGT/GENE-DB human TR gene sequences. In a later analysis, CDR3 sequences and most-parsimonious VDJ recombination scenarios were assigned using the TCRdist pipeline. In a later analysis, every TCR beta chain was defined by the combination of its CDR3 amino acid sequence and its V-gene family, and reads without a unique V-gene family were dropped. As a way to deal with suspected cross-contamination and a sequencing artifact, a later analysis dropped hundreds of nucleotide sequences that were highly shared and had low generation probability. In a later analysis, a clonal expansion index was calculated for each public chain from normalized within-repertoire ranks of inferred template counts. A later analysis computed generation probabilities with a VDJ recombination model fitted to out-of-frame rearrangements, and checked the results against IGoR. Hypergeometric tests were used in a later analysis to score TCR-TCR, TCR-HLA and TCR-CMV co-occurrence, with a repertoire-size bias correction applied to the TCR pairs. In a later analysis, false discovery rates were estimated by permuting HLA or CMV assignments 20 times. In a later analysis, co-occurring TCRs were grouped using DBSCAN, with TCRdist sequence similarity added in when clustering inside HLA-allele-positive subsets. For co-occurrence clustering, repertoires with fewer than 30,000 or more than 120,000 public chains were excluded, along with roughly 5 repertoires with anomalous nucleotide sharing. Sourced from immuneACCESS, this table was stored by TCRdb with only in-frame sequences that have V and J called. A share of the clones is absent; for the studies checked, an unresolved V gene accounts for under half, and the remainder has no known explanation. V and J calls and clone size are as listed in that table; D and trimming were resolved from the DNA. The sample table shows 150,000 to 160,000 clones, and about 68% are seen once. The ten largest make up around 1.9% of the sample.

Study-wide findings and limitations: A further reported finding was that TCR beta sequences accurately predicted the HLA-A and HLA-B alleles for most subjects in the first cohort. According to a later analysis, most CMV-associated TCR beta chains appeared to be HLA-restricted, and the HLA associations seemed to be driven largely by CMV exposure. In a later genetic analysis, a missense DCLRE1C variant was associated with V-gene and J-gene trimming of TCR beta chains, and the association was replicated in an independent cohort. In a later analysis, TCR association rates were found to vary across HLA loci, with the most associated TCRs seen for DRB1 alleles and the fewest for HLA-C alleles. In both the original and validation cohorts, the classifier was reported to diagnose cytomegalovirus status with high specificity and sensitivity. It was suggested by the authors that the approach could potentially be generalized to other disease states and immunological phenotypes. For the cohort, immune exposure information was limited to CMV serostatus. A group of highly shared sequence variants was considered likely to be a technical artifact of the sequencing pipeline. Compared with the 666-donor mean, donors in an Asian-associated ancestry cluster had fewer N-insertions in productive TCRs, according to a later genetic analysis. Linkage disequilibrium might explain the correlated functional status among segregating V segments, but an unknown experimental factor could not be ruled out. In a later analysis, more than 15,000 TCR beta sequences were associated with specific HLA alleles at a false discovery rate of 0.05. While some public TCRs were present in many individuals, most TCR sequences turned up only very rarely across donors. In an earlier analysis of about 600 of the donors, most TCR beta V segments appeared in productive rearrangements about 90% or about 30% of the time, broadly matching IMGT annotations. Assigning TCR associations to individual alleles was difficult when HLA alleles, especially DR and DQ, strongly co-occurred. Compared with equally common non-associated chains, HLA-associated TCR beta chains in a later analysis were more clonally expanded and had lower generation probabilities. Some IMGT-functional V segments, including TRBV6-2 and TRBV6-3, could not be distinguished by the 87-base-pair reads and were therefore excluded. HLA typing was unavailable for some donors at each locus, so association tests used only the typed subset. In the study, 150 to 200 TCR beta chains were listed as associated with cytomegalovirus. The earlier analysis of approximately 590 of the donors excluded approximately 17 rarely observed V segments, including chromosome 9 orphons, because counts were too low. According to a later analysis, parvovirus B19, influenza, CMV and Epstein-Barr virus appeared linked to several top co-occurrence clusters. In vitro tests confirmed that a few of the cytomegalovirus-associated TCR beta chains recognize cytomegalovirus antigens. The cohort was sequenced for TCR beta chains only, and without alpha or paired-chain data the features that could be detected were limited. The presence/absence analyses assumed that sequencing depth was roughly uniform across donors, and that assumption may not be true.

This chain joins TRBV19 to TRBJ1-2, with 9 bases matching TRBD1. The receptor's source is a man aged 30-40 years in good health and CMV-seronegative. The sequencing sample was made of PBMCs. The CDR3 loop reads CASSIDPGTGYGYTF. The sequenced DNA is TGTGCCAGTAGTATAGATCCTGGGACAGGGTATGGCTACACCTTC. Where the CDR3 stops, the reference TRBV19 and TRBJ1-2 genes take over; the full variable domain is DGGITQSPKYLFRKEGQNVTLSCEQNLNHDAMYWYRQDPGQGLRLIYYSQIVNDFQKGDIAEGYSVSREKKESFPLTVTSAQKNPTAFYLCASSIDPGTGYGYTFGSGTRLTVV.